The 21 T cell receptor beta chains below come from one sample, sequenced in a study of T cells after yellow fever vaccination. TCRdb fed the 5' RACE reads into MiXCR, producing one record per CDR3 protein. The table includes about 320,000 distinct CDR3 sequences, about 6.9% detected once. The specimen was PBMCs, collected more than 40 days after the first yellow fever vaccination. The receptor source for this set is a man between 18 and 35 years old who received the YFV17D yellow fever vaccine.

The CDR3 sequence: CASSLAGGLHEQFF. CDR3 nucleotide sequence: TGTGCCAGCAGCTTAGCGGGGGGCCTCCATGAGCAGTTCTTC. This rearrangement joins TRBV11-1 to TRBJ2-1; D could derive from TRBD1 or TRBD2 (6 bases each). There are 14 residues in the CDR3. Germline V gene lookup returns CDR1 SGHAT and CDR2 FQDESV (reference sequence). Trimming shortened V by 0 bases and J by 8 bases, and 11 bases separated the two germline ends.

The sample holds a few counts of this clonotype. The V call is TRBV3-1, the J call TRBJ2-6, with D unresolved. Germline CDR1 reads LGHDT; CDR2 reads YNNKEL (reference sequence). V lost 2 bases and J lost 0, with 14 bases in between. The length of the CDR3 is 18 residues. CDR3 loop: CASSQLPVQYSGANVLTF. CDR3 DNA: TGTGCCAGCAGCCAACTGCCCGTACAGTACTCTGGGGCCAACGTCCTGACTTTC.

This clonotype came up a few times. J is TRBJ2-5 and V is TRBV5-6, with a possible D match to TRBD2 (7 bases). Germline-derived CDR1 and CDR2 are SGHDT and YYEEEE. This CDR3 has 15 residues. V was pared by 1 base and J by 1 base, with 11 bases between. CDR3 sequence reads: CASSLRGGSQETQYF. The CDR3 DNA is TGTGCCAGCAGCTTGAGGGGGGGGTCCCAAGAGACCCAGTACTTC.

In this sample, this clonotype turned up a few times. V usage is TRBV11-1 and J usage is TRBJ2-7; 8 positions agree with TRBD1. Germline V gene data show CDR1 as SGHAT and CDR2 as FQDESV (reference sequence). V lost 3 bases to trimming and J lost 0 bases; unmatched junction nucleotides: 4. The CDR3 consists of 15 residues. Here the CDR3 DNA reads TGTGCCAGCAGCTTTTTTGACAGGGGCTCCTACGAGCAGTACTTC. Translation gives CASSFFDRGSYEQYF.

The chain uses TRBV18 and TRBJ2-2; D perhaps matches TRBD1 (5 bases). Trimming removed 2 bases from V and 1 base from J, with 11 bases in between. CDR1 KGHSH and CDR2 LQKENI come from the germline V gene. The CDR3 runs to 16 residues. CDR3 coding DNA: TGTGCCAGCTCACCAATGGCGCAGGGGAACACCGGGGAGCTGTTTTTT. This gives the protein CASSPMAQGNTGELFF.

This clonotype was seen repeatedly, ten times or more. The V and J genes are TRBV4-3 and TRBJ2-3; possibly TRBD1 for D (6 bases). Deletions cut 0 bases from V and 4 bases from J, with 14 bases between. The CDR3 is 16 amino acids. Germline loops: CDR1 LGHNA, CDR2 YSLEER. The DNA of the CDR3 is TGCGCCAGCAGCCAAGATTACGCGACAGGTTCAGATACGCAGTATTTT. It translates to CASSQDYATGSDTQYF.

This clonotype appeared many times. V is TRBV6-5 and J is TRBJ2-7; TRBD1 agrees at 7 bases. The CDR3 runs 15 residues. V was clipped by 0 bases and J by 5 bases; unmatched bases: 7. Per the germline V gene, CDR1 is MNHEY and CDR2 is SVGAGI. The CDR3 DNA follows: TGTGCCAGCAGTTACTCCGCAGGGGGTCTCCACGAGCAGTACTTC. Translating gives CASSYSAGGLHEQYF.

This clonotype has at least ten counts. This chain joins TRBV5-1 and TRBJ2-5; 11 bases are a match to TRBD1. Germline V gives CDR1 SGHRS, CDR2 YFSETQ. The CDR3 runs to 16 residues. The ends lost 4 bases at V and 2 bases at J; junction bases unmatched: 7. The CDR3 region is CASSPRRDRGQETQYF. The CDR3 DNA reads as TGCGCCAGCAGCCCCCGACGGGACAGGGGGCAAGAGACCCAGTACTTC.

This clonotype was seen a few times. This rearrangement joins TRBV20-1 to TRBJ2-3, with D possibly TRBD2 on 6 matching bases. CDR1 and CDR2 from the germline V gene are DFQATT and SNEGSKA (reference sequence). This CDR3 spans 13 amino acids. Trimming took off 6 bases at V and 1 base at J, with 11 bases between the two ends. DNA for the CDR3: TGCAGTGCCCCGGGGGAGCGCACAGATACGCAGTATTTT. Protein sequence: CSAPGERTDTQYF.

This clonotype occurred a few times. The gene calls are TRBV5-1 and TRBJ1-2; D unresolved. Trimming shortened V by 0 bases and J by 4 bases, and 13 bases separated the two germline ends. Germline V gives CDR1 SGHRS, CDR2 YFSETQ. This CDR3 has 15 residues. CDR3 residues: CASSLDGVGSYGYTF. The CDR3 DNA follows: TGCGCCAGCAGCTTGGATGGGGTGGGTAGCTATGGCTACACCTTC. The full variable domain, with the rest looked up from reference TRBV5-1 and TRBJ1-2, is KAGVTQTPRYLIKTRGQQVTLSCSPISGHRSVSWYQQTPGQGLQFLFEYFSETQRNKGNFPGRFSGRQFSNSRSEMNVSTLELGDSALYLCASSLDGVGSYGYTFGSGTRLTVV.

The CDR3 spells CASSSTAGRNSYEQYF. The CDR3 nucleotides are TGTGCCAGCAGTTCCACTGCGGGACGGAATTCCTACGAGCAGTACTTC. The chain combines TRBV12-3 or TRBV12-4 with TRBJ2-7; D is perhaps TRBD2 (6 bases). The V end lost 4 bases, the J end lost 1 base, and 17 bases lay between the germline ends. The CDR3 spans 16 residues.

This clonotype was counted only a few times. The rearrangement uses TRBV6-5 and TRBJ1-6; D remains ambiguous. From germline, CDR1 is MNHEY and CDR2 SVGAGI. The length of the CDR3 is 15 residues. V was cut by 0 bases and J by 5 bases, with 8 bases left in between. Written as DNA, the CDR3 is TGTGCCAGCAGTTACTCGACGAGACATAATTCACCCCTCCACTTT. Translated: CASSYSTRHNSPLHF.

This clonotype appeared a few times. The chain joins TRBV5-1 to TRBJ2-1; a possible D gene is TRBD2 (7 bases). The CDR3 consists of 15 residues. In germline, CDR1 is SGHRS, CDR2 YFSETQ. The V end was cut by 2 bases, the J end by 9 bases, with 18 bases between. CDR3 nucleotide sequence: TGCGCCAGCAGCTTCCCCCGGACGGGGGGCGGTGAGCAGTTCTTC. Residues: CASSFPRTGGGEQFF.

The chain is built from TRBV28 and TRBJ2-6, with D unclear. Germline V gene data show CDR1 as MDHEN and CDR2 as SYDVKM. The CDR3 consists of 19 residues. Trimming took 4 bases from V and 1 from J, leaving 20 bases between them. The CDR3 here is CASSSFTGSLESGANVLTF. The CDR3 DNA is TGTGCCAGCAGTTCTTTCACCGGCTCGTTGGAGTCTGGGGCCAACGTCCTGACTTTC.

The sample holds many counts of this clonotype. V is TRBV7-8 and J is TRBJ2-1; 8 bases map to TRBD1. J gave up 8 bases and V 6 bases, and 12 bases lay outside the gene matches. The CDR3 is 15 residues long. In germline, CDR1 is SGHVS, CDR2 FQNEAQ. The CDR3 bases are TGTGCCAGCAGACCCGCCCGGACAGGGTATCATGAGCAGTTCTTC. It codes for CASRPARTGYHEQFF. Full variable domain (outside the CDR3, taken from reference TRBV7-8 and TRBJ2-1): GAGVSQSPRYKVAKRGQDVALRCDPISGHVSLFWYQQALGQGPEFLTYFQNEAQLDKSGLPSDRFFAERPEGSVSTLKIQRTQQEDSAVYLCASRPARTGYHEQFFGPGTRLTVL.

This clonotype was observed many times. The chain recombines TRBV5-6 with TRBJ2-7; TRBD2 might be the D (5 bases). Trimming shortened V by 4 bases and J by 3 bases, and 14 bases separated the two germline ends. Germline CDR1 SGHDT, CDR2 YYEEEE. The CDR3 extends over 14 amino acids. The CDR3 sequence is CASSLWRLGYEQYF. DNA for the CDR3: TGTGCCAGCAGCCTGTGGAGGTTAGGCTACGAGCAGTACTTC.

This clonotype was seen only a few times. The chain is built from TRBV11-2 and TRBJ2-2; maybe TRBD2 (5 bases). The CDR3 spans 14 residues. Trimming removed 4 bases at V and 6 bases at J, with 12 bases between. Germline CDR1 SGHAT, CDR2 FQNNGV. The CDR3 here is CASSSRGFSGELFF. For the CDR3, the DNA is TGTGCCAGCAGCTCCCGCGGGTTTTCCGGGGAGCTGTTTTTT.

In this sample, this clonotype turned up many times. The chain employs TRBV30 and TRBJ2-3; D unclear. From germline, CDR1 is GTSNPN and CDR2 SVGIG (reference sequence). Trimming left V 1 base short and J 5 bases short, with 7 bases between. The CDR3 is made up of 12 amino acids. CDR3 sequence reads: CAWSGLEDTQYF. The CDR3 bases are TGTGCCTGGAGTGGCCTCGAAGATACGCAGTATTTT.

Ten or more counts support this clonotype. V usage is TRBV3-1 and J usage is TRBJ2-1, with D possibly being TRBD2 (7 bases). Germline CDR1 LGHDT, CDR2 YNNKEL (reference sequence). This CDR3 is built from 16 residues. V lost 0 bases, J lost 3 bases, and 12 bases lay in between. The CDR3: CASSQERGGLYNEQFF. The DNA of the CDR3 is TGTGCCAGCAGCCAAGAAAGGGGGGGCCTCTACAATGAGCAGTTCTTC.

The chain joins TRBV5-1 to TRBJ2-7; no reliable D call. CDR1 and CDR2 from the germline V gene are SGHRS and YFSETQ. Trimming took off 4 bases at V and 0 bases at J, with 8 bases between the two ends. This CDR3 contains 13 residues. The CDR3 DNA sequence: TGCGCCAGCAGCGACAAGAGCTCCTACGAGCAGTACTTC. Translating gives CASSDKSSYEQYF.

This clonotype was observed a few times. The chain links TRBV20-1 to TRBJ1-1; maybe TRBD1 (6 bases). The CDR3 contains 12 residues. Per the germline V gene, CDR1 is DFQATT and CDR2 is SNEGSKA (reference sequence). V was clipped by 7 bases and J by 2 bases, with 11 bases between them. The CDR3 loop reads CSVGTTNTEAFF. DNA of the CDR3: TGCAGTGTTGGGACAACCAACACTGAAGCTTTCTTT.